This T cell receptor (beta chain) originates from a study of blood T cell repertoires in COVID-19. As for the study in general: Samples came from the United States, Italy and Spain, spanning acute and convalescent COVID-19. T cells, B-cell-depleted T cells, or PBMCs supplied cDNA or gDNA.

In the original workflow: The assay estimated nucleated cells by amplifying reference gene primers. Method: immunoSEQ multiplex PCR; TCRdb's copy keeps in-frame clones and lacks some. D and trimming come from the DNA, and the V and J calls and clone size come from that table. The sample contains about 270,000 clones, approximately 87% of which appear only once. The CDR3 is 13 residues long. V lost 3 bases to trimming and J lost 7 bases; unmatched junction nucleotides: 8. Germline V gene lookup returns CDR1 DFQATT and CDR2 SNEGSKA (reference sequence). The sequenced material came from peripheral blood. The TCR sequence derives from a human donor in a cohort sampled during active COVID-19. The chain has TRBV20-1 and TRBJ1-2; 7 bases line up with TRBD1. The chain's CDR3 is CSASSRGLGGYTF. CDR3 DNA: TGCAGTGCTAGTTCCAGGGGGTTGGGTGGCTACACCTTC.